This passage covers 2 T cell receptor beta chains from one sample sequenced in a study of T-cell reconstitution after alpha-beta-depleted transplantation in children. Preparing the TCRbeta library involved the use of unique molecular identifiers. TCRdb reanalysed the PCR reads using MiXCR and keeps one entry per CDR3 protein. The table includes approximately 500,000 distinct CDR3 sequences, over 9.5% detected once. The sample was PBMCs, taken before TCRalphabeta/CD19-depleted stem cell transplant. The receptors here all came from a child under 10 years old with inherited bone marrow failure, due to receive a stem cell transplant.

This clonotype has a count of ten or more. The genes are TRBV12-3 or TRBV12-4 and TRBJ1-3, with a tentative D call TRBD1 (6 bases). The V end lost 7 bases, the J end lost 2 bases, and 15 bases lay between the germline ends. The CDR3 is 15 residues long. The CDR3 region has the DNA TGTGCCAGCACCCCTACAGGGCCTGCTGGAAACACCATATATTTT. Protein sequence: CASTPTGPAGNTIYF.

At least ten counts were recorded for this clonotype. This chain joins TRBV12-3 or TRBV12-4 and TRBJ2-2; D not certain. The CDR3 covers 13 residues. The V end lost 3 bases, the J end lost 4 bases, and 6 bases lay between the germline ends. The CDR3, as DNA: TGTGCCAGCAGTTTGTGGGTCACCGGGGAGCTGTTTTTT. Translating gives CASSLWVTGELFF.